Following are 30 T cell receptor beta chains from one sample sequenced in a study of blood T cell repertoires in COVID-19. The data were produced by immunoSEQ multiplex PCR, yet TCRdb's version contains in-frame clones alone and is incomplete. The profile covers about 260,000 clones, with 90% appearing a single time and 0.85% to 0.9% taken by the ten largest. Sequencing input: PBMCs or T cells enriched from blood (not recorded which). These receptors were collected from a man aged 50-60 years who had been exposed to COVID-19.

Only one count was recorded for this clone. The chain couples TRBV9 to TRBJ2-1, with D possibly being TRBD1 (7 bases). Germline CDR1 reads SGDLS; CDR2 reads YYNGEE. Between the trimmed V and J ends, which lost 0 bases and 4 bases, there was a span of 11 bases. This CDR3 comprises 15 residues. CDR3 DNA sequence: TGTGCCAGCAGCGTAGAGGGGGCGGGGTACAATGAGCAGTTCTTC. Translated, it gives CASSVEGAGYNEQFF.

The V gene is TRBV5-8, the J gene TRBJ1-5, with a tentative D call TRBD1 (5 bases). Germline CDR1 reads SGHTS; CDR2 reads YDEGEE. Trimming stripped 1 base from V and 9 bases from J, with 20 bases between. CDR3 length: 16 residues. The CDR3 DNA is TGTGCCAGCAGCTTGTTACCAGGCGGGGCGCTAGGGCCCCAGCATTTT. Its protein is CASSLLPGGALGPQHF.

The chain employs TRBV5-1 and TRBJ2-7; 7 bases line up with TRBD1. Trimming at V came to 2 bases and at J to 3 bases, leaving 8 bases not matched to a gene. This CDR3 has 15 amino acids. CDR1 and CDR2 from the germline V gene are SGHRS and YFSETQ. As DNA, the CDR3 is TGCGCCAGCAGCTTAGCCACAGGGGACCTCTACGAGCAGTACGTC. The encoded protein is CASSLATGDLYEQYV.

This rearrangement joins TRBV2 to TRBJ1-2, with D possibly being TRBD1 (5 bases). The V gene's germline CDR1 is SNHLY and CDR2 FYNNEI. Deletions cut 2 bases from V and 5 bases from J, with 9 bases between. The CDR3 has 13 amino acids. The CDR3 sequence: CASSESGPYGYTF. As DNA, the CDR3 is TGTGCCAGCAGTGAATCAGGGCCATATGGCTACACCTTC.

The chain couples TRBV28 to TRBJ2-5; 7 positions match TRBD1. CDR1 is MDHEN and CDR2 is SYDVKM in the germline V gene. The trim removed 5 bases at V and 1 base at J, leaving 4 bases unmatched. The CDR3 has 14 amino acids. CDR3 DNA: TGTGCCAGCAGTCCCAGGGGGACCCAAGAGACCCAGTACTTC. Its translation is CASSPRGTQETQYF.

This chain links TRBV10-2 with TRBJ1-5; D unresolved. The CDR3 is 17 amino acids. Germline CDR1 and CDR2: WSHSY and SAAADI. V was pared by 2 bases and J by 0 bases, with 14 bases between. CDR3 bases: TGCGCCAGCAGTGAGGGGAGGGCCCCACATAGCAATCAGCCCCAGCATTTT. Its protein product is CASSEGRAPHSNQPQHF.

This clone turned up a few times. This chain uses TRBV3-1 (or the pseudogene TRBV3-2) with TRBJ1-2; a possible D gene is TRBD1 (6 bases). V lost 5 bases and J 5 bases, leaving 18 bases between the germline ends. The CDR3 runs 15 residues. The germline gives CDR1 LGHDT, CDR2 YNNKEL (reference sequence). The CDR3 DNA is TGTGCCAGCAGCGCAGACAGGTCTTCCCTTTATGGCTACACCTTC. Its protein product is CASSADRSSLYGYTF.

The J gene is TRBJ2-1, the V gene TRBV5-6, with D possibly being TRBD2 (6 bases). V was pared by 3 bases and J by 2 bases, with 12 bases between. This CDR3 region has 15 residues. Germline CDR1 reads SGHDT; CDR2 reads YYEEEE. This CDR3 reads CASSSGGVPYNEQFF. DNA of the CDR3: TGTGCCAGCAGCTCCGGCGGGGTTCCCTACAATGAGCAGTTCTTC.

V is TRBV5-6 and J is TRBJ1-5; tentative D call: TRBD1 (6 bases). Germline values: CDR1 SGHDT, CDR2 YYEEEE. Trimming pared 3 bases from V and 5 bases from J, leaving 18 bases between. This CDR3 is built from 16 residues. The CDR3 DNA reads as TGTGCCAGCAGCTGGATTACAGGGAGCAGCGATCAGCCCCAGCATTTT. Encoded protein: CASSWITGSSDQPQHF. The entire variable domain, with the rest obtained from reference TRBV5-6 and TRBJ1-5, is as follows: DAGVTQSPTHLIKTRGQQVTLRCSPKSGHDTVSWYQQALGQGPQFIFQYYEEEERQRGNFPDRFSGHQFPNYSSELNVNALLLGDSALYLCASSWITGSSDQPQHFGDGTRLSIL.

V usage is TRBV5-1 and J usage is TRBJ1-6; possible D gene TRBD1, 6 bases. There are 15 residues in the CDR3. V lost 1 base to trimming and J lost 9 bases, with 14 bases between them. The germline V gene has CDR1 SGHRS and CDR2 YFSETQ. CDR3 nucleotide sequence: TGCGCCAGCAGCTTGTCCTCAGGGGAGGGTTCACCCCTCCACTTT. Amino acid sequence: CASSLSSGEGSPLHF.

The chain links TRBV3-1 (or the pseudogene TRBV3-2) to TRBJ1-5, with D possibly TRBD1 on 5 matching bases. Germline lookup yields CDR1 LGHDT and CDR2 YNNKEL (reference sequence). The germline V and J ends were trimmed by 3 bases and 7 bases, with 19 bases remaining between them. The CDR3 is 16 amino acids. The CDR3 here is CASSHSRRGLGQPQHF. For the CDR3, the DNA is TGTGCCAGCAGCCACTCCAGGCGGGGCTTAGGGCAGCCCCAGCATTTT.

On this clone: Other nucleotide sequences from this sample produce the same CDR3. This chain uses TRBV9 with TRBJ1-4, with TRBD1 as a possible D gene (6 bases). The length of the CDR3 is 15 residues. Trimming shortened V by 0 bases and J by 5 bases, and 11 bases separated the two germline ends. The germline V gene has CDR1 SGDLS and CDR2 YYNGEE. In nucleotides, the CDR3 is TGTGCCAGCAGCGTAGGGGCCGGGACAAATGAAAAACTGTTTTTT. Translated, it gives CASSVGAGTNEKLFF.

The rearrangement uses TRBV12-3 or TRBV12-4 and TRBJ1-5, with no clear D. V was shortened by 8 bases and J by 0 bases, with 5 bases between the two germline ends. The CDR3 contains 12 residues. This chain's CDR3 is CASAGSNQPQHF. The CDR3 DNA reads as TGTGCCAGCGCGGGTAGCAATCAGCCCCAGCATTTT.

This rearrangement joins TRBV28 to TRBJ1-3, with D possibly matching TRBD1 (5 bases). The germline V gene encodes CDR1 MDHEN and CDR2 SYDVKM. The V gene lost 4 bases and the J gene lost 0 bases, with 16 bases spanning the gap. The CDR3 consists of 17 residues. The CDR3 region has the DNA TGTGCCAGCAGTTCTACCTCGACGGGGGACTCTGGAAACACCATATATTTT. This gives the protein CASSSTSTGDSGNTIYF.

The chain uses TRBV6-2 or TRBV6-3 and TRBJ1-5; D remains unclear. V was pared by 6 bases and J by 7 bases, with 10 bases between. Germline V lookup: CDR1 MNHEY, CDR2 SVGEGT. The CDR3 is 12 residues long. CDR3 amino acids: CASSRGGQPQHF. Here the CDR3 DNA reads TGTGCCAGCAGCCGGGGAGGCCAGCCCCAGCATTTT.

This clone is a singleton in its sample. V usage is TRBV5-1 and J usage is TRBJ1-4; a possible D gene is TRBD1 (5 bases). Germline-derived CDR1 and CDR2 are SGHRS and YFSETQ. The CDR3 covers 14 residues. V was clipped by 1 base and J by 6 bases, with 10 bases between them. The CDR3 sequence: CASSLNGAHEKLFF. The DNA of the CDR3 is TGCGCCAGCAGCTTGAATGGGGCCCATGAAAAACTGTTTTTT.

The sample holds one count of this clone. CDR3 sequence (DNA): TGTGCCAGCAGCCAAGCGTTGTCGTTGAATGCCGCGGGTCAGCCCCAGCATTTT. Translated, it gives CASSQALSLNAAGQPQHF. V usage is TRBV4-2 and J usage is TRBJ1-5; D unresolved. The CDR3 covers 18 residues. Germline CDR1 LGHNA, CDR2 YNFKEQ. V dropped 1 base and J dropped 6 bases, with 22 bases sitting between them.

This clone was detected once. The rearrangement links TRBV28 to TRBJ1-1; 8 bases are shared with TRBD1. Germline CDR1 MDHEN, CDR2 SYDVKM. The V segment lost 1 base and the J segment 1 base; nucleotides outside the gene matches: 2. CDR3 length: 15 amino acids. CDR3 residues: CASSLSGQGNTEAFF. The CDR3 DNA sequence: TGTGCCAGCAGTTTATCCGGACAGGGGAACACTGAAGCTTTCTTT.

This chain connects TRBV5-1 to TRBJ2-3, with TRBD2 matching 7 bases. The CDR3 runs to 16 residues. The trim removed 0 bases at V and 2 bases at J, leaving 6 bases unmatched. CDR1 and CDR2 from the germline V gene are SGHRS and YFSETQ. As DNA, the CDR3 is TGCGCCAGCAGCTTGGAAACGGGAGGCCCCACAGATACGCAGTATTTT. It specifies CASSLETGGPTDTQYF.

This clone was detected only once. The DNA for the CDR3 is TGTGCCAGCAGCCAAGCGGCGAGGACTAGCGCAGATACGCAGTATTTT. Encoded protein: CASSQAARTSADTQYF. The rearrangement links TRBV4-2 to TRBJ2-3; 9 positions match TRBD2. This CDR3 has 16 amino acids. CDR1 and CDR2 from the germline V gene are LGHNA and YNFKEQ. V lost 1 base, J lost 4 bases, and 6 bases stayed unmatched.

The chain recombines TRBV7-9 with TRBJ1-2; unclear D gene. This CDR3 has 12 amino acids. The germline CDR1 and CDR2 sequences are SEHNR and FQNEAQ (reference sequence). V lost 11 bases, J lost 8 bases, and 18 bases lay in between. The DNA for the CDR3 is TGTGCCGTAACCCGACAAGAAGACGGCTACACCTTC. Its translation: CAVTRQEDGYTF.

Here the CDR3 reads CASSVWRSTDTQYF. The CDR3 DNA follows: TGTGCCAGCAGCGTCTGGCGGAGCACAGATACGCAGTATTTT. This chain joins TRBV9 and TRBJ2-3; no reliable D call. The germline V gene encodes CDR1 SGDLS and CDR2 YYNGEE. V was pared by 2 bases and J by 0 bases, with 7 bases between. This CDR3 comprises 14 residues.

The chain employs TRBV15 and TRBJ1-5; 10 bases agree with TRBD1. Looked up from germline, CDR1 is LNHNV and CDR2 is YYDKDF (reference sequence). V gave up 3 bases and J gave up 4 bases; unmatched junction bases: 0. This CDR3 has 14 residues. As DNA, the CDR3 is TGTGCCACCAGCAGGGACAGGGGGAATCAGCCCCAGCATTTT. Amino acids: CATSRDRGNQPQHF.

This chain uses TRBV5-4 with TRBJ1-1; a possible D gene is TRBD1 (5 bases). Germline V CDR1 and CDR2: SGHNT, YYREEE (reference sequence). V shed 0 bases and J shed 3 bases, with 12 bases lying between them. This CDR3 spans 15 amino acids. This CDR3 reads CASSLGGVRDTEAFF. The DNA for the CDR3 is TGTGCCAGCAGCTTGGGGGGGGTAAGAGACACTGAAGCTTTCTTT.

The chain joins TRBV7-9 to TRBJ2-1, with 10 bases that match TRBD1. After removal of 5 bases from V and 0 bases from J, the junction contained 7 bases not matched to a gene. Germline V gene data show CDR1 as SEHNR and CDR2 as FQNEAQ (reference sequence). The CDR3 consists of 17 residues. CDR3 loop: CASSLRGTGASYNEQFF. The DNA for the CDR3 is TGTGCCAGCAGCCTCAGGGGGACAGGGGCCTCCTACAATGAGCAGTTCTTC.

The genes are TRBV19 and TRBJ1-5; 11 bases fit TRBD1. V dropped 6 bases and J dropped 5; count of bases not matched to a gene: 6. The CDR3 spans 15 residues. Germline CDR1 reads LNHDA; CDR2 reads SQIVND (reference sequence). The CDR3 coding sequence is TGTGCCAGTAGACCGGGACAGGGGGTGCATCAGCCCCAGCATTTT. Its protein product is CASRPGQGVHQPQHF.

As to this clone: Other DNA sequences within the sample encode an identical CDR3. This chain links TRBV5-1 with TRBJ1-1; 7 positions match TRBD1. J gave up 1 base and V 4 bases, and 4 bases lay outside the gene matches. The CDR3 has 14 amino acids. Germline V gives CDR1 SGHRS, CDR2 YFSETQ. CDR3 sequence: CASSPWTGNTEAFF. In DNA form, the CDR3 reads TGCGCCAGCAGCCCATGGACAGGGAACACTGAAGCTTTCTTT.

The rearrangement links TRBV12-3 or TRBV12-4 to TRBJ2-5, with D hard to call. The CDR3 loop spans 11 amino acids. The V and J ends lost 3 bases and 3 bases respectively, with 2 bases between them. CDR3 bases: TGTGCCAGCAGTTTCGAAGAGACCCAGTACTTC. This sequence encodes CASSFEETQYF.

This chain joins TRBV5-6 and TRBJ2-3, with D possibly being TRBD2 (5 bases). V dropped 0 bases and J dropped 2 bases, with 16 bases sitting between them. The CDR3 is 17 residues long. The germline V gene encodes CDR1 SGHDT and CDR2 YYEEEE. CDR3 region: CASSLVTSSGHTDTQYF. As DNA, the CDR3 is TGTGCCAGCAGCTTGGTAACTTCCAGCGGCCACACAGATACGCAGTATTTT.

The chain links TRBV7-8 to TRBJ2-3, with D tentatively TRBD1 (7 bases). The V and J ends lost 2 bases and 4 bases respectively, with 19 bases between them. CDR3 size: 17 residues. CDR1 and CDR2 from the germline V gene are SGHVS and FQNEAQ. The CDR3 bases are TGTGCCAGCAGCTTAAGTCCGGAGGGGGCAGGGTCAGATACGCAGTATTTT. Translated, it gives CASSLSPEGAGSDTQYF. The full variable domain, in which reference TRBV7-8 and TRBJ2-3 provide the parts outside the CDR3, is GAGVSQSPRYKVAKRGQDVALRCDPISGHVSLFWYQQALGQGPEFLTYFQNEAQLDKSGLPSDRFFAERPEGSVSTLKIQRTQQEDSAVYLCASSLSPEGAGSDTQYFGPGTRLTVL.